This paragraph covers one TCR beta chain sequence. Its antigen is still unknown. Per germline, CDR1 MGHRA and CDR2 YSYEKL. Trimming pared 2 bases from V and 5 bases from J, leaving 15 bases between. The CDR3 spans 15 residues. Terminally differentiated effector memory CD45RA+ cells were left out of the naive CD8 fraction, which was CD45RO-negative and positively selected for CCR7. Sorted-subset replicate PCR reactions contained 200 ng DNA, corresponding to tens of thousands of T cell genomes. Profiled with immunoSEQ multiplex PCR; TCRdb holds only in-frame clones, not every one. Of about 820,000 clones in the sample, 85% to 95% were seen once. This entry comes from a study of shared clonotypes between healthy human individuals. The study, taken as a whole, reports: In a handful of donors, around 5% of naive CD4 clonotypes appeared in common. Among non-shared clonotypes, generation probabilities were lower than among those shared by all four donors. In general, naive subsets displayed greater estimated richness than memory subsets did.

This chain joins TRBV4-1 and TRBJ2-5; D may be TRBD1 (6 bases). The sequencing input was naive CD8+ T cells sorted from blood. This receptor was taken from a young man in good health. The CDR3 sequence is CASSQRVTGGETQYF. DNA of the CDR3: TGCGCCAGCAGCCAACGGGTAACTGGGGGCGAGACCCAGTACTTC.